This TCR beta chain is from a study of post-analysis software for immune sequencing data (dated by TCRdb to between 2014 and 2017). For the study in its entirety: Relapsing-remitting, secondary progressive and progressive-relapsing multiple sclerosis were recorded as disease courses, and subtype annotation was lacking for some patients. A subset of samples was prepared in parallel using single-end sample barcoding, then pooled and co-amplified after Illumina adapter ligation. The patient repertoires were set against about 12 previously published healthy control repertoires from donors whose ages ranged from roughly 6 to 27 years.

Comments on this clonotype: Its antigen remains unidentified. Base quality data are lacking; no much larger clone is found one base away.

The investigation overall reported the following: The multiple sclerosis patient group was slightly younger than the control group. When samples were clustered directly using the F measure, samples prepared in the same batch co-clustered strongly, which prompted a batch-effect correction. Normalized Chao1 diversity was significantly lower in multiple sclerosis patients than controls, suggesting substantial peripheral T-cell clonal expansion. Patients showed significantly higher frequencies than controls for roughly 5 TRBV segments, among them TRBV5-6, TRBV5-1 and TRBV20-1.

Libraries were constructed by PCR. The sample was run on an Illumina HiSeq 2500. Unique molecular identifiers were incorporated into TCR beta cDNA libraries to reduce PCR and sequencing biases. Every 1 to 10 million input T cells yielded roughly 0.5 million cDNA molecules, meaning each molecule approximated one T cell. The patient libraries were prepared and sequenced using the same protocol as the earlier healthy control dataset. Samples belonging to the same batch were prepared together, multiplexed and sequenced on a shared HiSeq lane. The authors processed their data as follows. MIGEC handled the raw barcoded reads, throwing out single-read molecular identifier groups before consensus assembly and CDR3 extraction. Clonotype tables were post-analysed with VDJtools, normalizing diversity by down-sampling all datasets to the smallest sample size. Repertoire overlap clustering matched CDR3 amino acid but not nucleotide sequences to correct batch-related cross-sample contamination. TCRdb took the public reads, trimmed them with fastp at Q25, ran MiXCR for clone calling and kept in-frame beta chains. Rows are combined by CDR3 protein, so each entry shows the most common genes and DNA. It is TCRdb's table, rather than the study itself, that gives the V and J calls and clone size. The sample contains about 770,000 distinct CDR3 sequences, 35% to 55% of them found a single time. The ten biggest clones cover 4.9% of the sample.

CDR3 length: 14 amino acids, cysteine to phenylalanine. The DNA shown is the 42-base CDR3, in frame from base 1. CDR1 and CDR2 are read off the germline V gene as MNHEY and SVGEGT. Trimming takes 7 bases from V and 7 bases from J, and the germline ends sit 17 bases apart. To demonstrate the VDJtools post-analysis software, TCR beta repertoires were profiled from the peripheral blood of 10 to 15 young patients with multiple sclerosis. The multiple sclerosis patients were children and adolescents between roughly 6 and 17 years of age. Sequencing input: blood. The chain employs TRBV6-2 or TRBV6-3 and TRBJ2-1, with a weak D call of TRBD2 (5 bases match). This TCR was sampled from a girl aged 10-17 years with multiple sclerosis. DNA sequence: TGTGCCAGCACCCCCTTGAGAGGGTGGAATGAGCAGTTCTTC. It codes for CASTPLRGWNEQFF.